These 28 T cell receptor beta chains were sequenced from one sample in a study of graft-versus-host responses after intestinal transplantation. Some clones are missing from TCRdb's copy, which holds only in-frame ones; the method was immunoSEQ multiplex PCR. The data show about 110,000 clones, approximately 86% seen once. The antigens of these receptors remain unknown. Sample: unstimulated CD4+ T cells sorted from spleen or lymph node cells, taken before transplant. The source is a human donor who was the organ donor for an intestinal transplant.

This rearrangement joins TRBV6-5 to TRBJ1-5; D unclear. Germline CDR1 MNHEY, CDR2 SVGAGI. This CDR3 comprises 13 residues. V lost 5 bases and J 7 bases, leaving 12 bases between the germline ends. The CDR3 region has the DNA TGTGCCAGCAGTGAATCGATACTCCAGCCCCAGCATTTT. Its protein is CASSESILQPQHF.

The chain uses TRBV7-6 and TRBJ1-2, with a weak D call TRBD1 (6 bases). This CDR3 is built from 12 residues. CDR1 is SGHVS, CDR2 FNYEAQ, per germline. Trimming cost V 5 bases and J 8 bases, with 12 bases left between them. In DNA form, the CDR3 reads TGTGCCAGCAGCGTCAGGGGTGGGGGCTACACCTTC. Amino acids: CASSVRGGGYTF.

This sequence joins TRBV5-1 and TRBJ2-5, with D unresolved. CDR1 and CDR2 from the germline V gene are SGHRS and YFSETQ. The CDR3 consists of 14 residues. Trimming removed 0 bases from V and 1 base from J, with 7 bases in between. Written as DNA, the CDR3 is TGCGCCAGCAGCTTGGGACTGGGCCAAGAGACCCAGTACTTC. Amino acids: CASSLGLGQETQYF.

V and J are TRBV18 and TRBJ2-4; D unresolved. Germline CDR1 is KGHSH and CDR2 is LQKENI. The CDR3 is 13 residues long. Trimming left V 2 bases short and J 6 bases short, with 8 bases between. CDR3 bases: TGTGCCAGCTCACCATCCCAAATAAACATTCAGTACTTC. This sequence encodes CASSPSQINIQYF.

The chain employs TRBV29-1 and TRBJ1-5, with 7 positions matching TRBD1. CDR3 length: 13 residues. Germline V gives CDR1 SQVTM, CDR2 ANQGSEA. With V trimmed by 6 bases and J by 9 bases, 11 bases remained unmatched. The CDR3 protein is CSVTTGAGGPQHF. In nucleotides, the CDR3 is TGCAGCGTGACAACAGGGGCAGGTGGGCCCCAGCATTTT.

V is TRBV2 and J is TRBJ2-3; 11 bases map to TRBD2. The CDR3 is made up of 15 amino acids. Germline CDR1 reads SNHLY; CDR2 reads FYNNEI. V shed 6 bases and J 7 bases; nucleotides not matched to a gene: 9. This chain's CDR3 is CASRGIAGGPNTQYF. The CDR3 coding sequence is TGTGCCAGCAGGGGAATAGCGGGAGGGCCAAATACGCAGTATTTT. The whole variable domain, filled in from reference TRBV2 and TRBJ2-3, reads EPEVTQTPSHQVTQMGQEVILRCVPISNHLYFYWYRQILGQKVEFLVSFYNNEISEKSEIFDDQFSVERPDGSNFTLKIRSTKLEDSAMYFCASRGIAGGPNTQYFGPGTRLTVL.

CDR3 DNA: TGTGCCAGCAAGATGGGACTAGCGGGATTCGCTGAGCAGTTCTTC. Protein: CASKMGLAGFAEQFF. J is TRBJ2-1 and V is TRBV6-5, with 13 bases fitting TRBD2. This CDR3 has 15 residues. V was clipped by 7 bases and J by 9 bases; unmatched bases: 9. Germline-derived CDR1 and CDR2 are MNHEY and SVGAGI.

The count of this clone is one. The chain couples TRBV7-9 to TRBJ1-2; maybe TRBD1 (5 bases). The CDR3 contains 14 residues. In germline, CDR1 is SEHNR, CDR2 FQNEAQ (reference sequence). The V and J ends lost 7 bases and 7 bases respectively, with 19 bases between them. CDR3 region: CASTLNVQGGGYTF. CDR3 DNA: TGTGCCAGCACTCTCAATGTCCAGGGTGGTGGCTACACCTTC.

The J gene is TRBJ2-7, the V gene TRBV6-5, with 8 bases fitting TRBD2. The CDR3 spans 15 residues. Per germline, CDR1 MNHEY and CDR2 SVGAGI. V lost 2 bases, J lost 4 bases, and 7 bases stayed unmatched. The CDR3 protein is CASSYREGRGYEQYF. The CDR3 bases are TGTGCCAGCAGTTACCGGGAGGGCCGGGGTTACGAGCAGTACTTC.

This clone was seen a single time. The chain is built from TRBV25-1 and TRBJ2-5; D gene uncertain. CDR1 is MGHDK and CDR2 is SYGVNS in the germline V gene. CDR3 size: 13 residues. Trimming took off 8 bases at V and 2 bases at J, with 12 bases between the two ends. CDR3 sequence (DNA): TGTGCCAGCTCCGAGGTGGGACAAGAGACCCAGTACTTC. The encoded protein is CASSEVGQETQYF.

V and J are TRBV9 and TRBJ2-4, with D perhaps TRBD1 (6 bases). Germline V lookup: CDR1 SGDLS, CDR2 YYNGEE. Trimming stripped 5 bases from V and 9 bases from J, with 18 bases between. CDR3 length: 14 amino acids. CDR3 DNA: TGTGCCAGCAGACGGACAGACGATCATGGCATTCAGTACTTC. Its translation is CASRRTDDHGIQYF.

The gene calls are TRBV5-5 and TRBJ1-3; D gene unclear. CDR1 SGHKS and CDR2 YYEKEE come from the germline V gene (reference sequence). This CDR3 is 17 amino acids long. V lost 2 bases, J lost 1 base, and 16 bases lay in between. CDR3 sequence: CASSLRFVQQSGNTIYF. The CDR3, as DNA: TGTGCCAGCAGCTTAAGGTTCGTGCAGCAATCTGGAAACACCATATATTTT.

V usage is TRBV14 and J usage is TRBJ1-3, with D possibly being TRBD1 (5 bases). V was shortened by 0 bases and J by 3 bases, with 12 bases between the two germline ends. CDR1 and CDR2 (germline): SGHDN, FVKESK. The CDR3 loop spans 16 amino acids. CDR3 region: CASSQEWGPRGNTIYF. The CDR3 nucleotides are TGTGCCAGCAGCCAAGAATGGGGACCTCGTGGAAACACCATATATTTT.

This clone is a singleton in its sample. The chain uses TRBV11-2 and TRBJ1-6, with D uncertain. The CDR3 is made up of 11 amino acids. Per germline, CDR1 SGHAT and CDR2 FQNNGV. Trimming left V 5 bases short and J 11 bases short, with 7 bases between. The CDR3 spells CASSAGTPLHF. As DNA, the CDR3 is TGTGCCAGCAGCGCGGGGACACCCCTCCACTTT.

The chain is built from TRBV2 and TRBJ2-1; 13 bases fit TRBD2. With 3 bases clipped from V and 12 bases from J, the junction kept 5 bases outside the gene matches. Germline V CDR1 and CDR2: SNHLY, FYNNEI. The CDR3 sequence is 14 residues long. CDR3 protein: CASSEGLAGSLQFF. The CDR3 bases are TGTGCCAGCAGTGAGGGACTAGCGGGGTCACTGCAGTTCTTC.

There are a few counts of this clone. This rearrangement joins TRBV19 to TRBJ1-6, with D possibly TRBD1 on 6 matching bases. The CDR3 contains 17 residues. CDR1 is LNHDA, CDR2 SQIVND, per germline (reference sequence). V was pared by 3 bases and J by 10 bases, with 22 bases between. The CDR3 sequence: CASSIRQAPGQESPLHF. CDR3 coding DNA: TGTGCCAGTAGTATCCGACAGGCCCCCGGTCAAGAATCACCCCTCCACTTT.

The CDR3 region is CASSITGTRGQETQYF. The CDR3 nucleotides are TGTGCCAGCAGCATTACCGGGACTAGGGGCCAAGAGACCCAGTACTTC. This chain uses TRBV7-2 with TRBJ2-5; 8 nucleotides agree with TRBD2. There are 16 residues in the CDR3. CDR1 SGHTA and CDR2 FQGNSA come from the germline V gene. Trimming cost V 5 bases and J 1 base; bases outside gene matches: 9. Drawing the rest from reference TRBV7-2 and TRBJ2-5, the complete variable domain is GAGVSQSPSNKVTEKGKDVELRCDPISGHTALYWYRQSLGQGLEFLIYFQGNSAPDKSGLPSDRFSAERTGGSVSTLTIQRTQQEDSAVYLCASSITGTRGQETQYFGPGTRLLVL.

The genes are TRBV18 and TRBJ2-1; 10 nucleotides match TRBD2. The V gene's germline CDR1 is KGHSH and CDR2 LQKENI. The V gene end was trimmed by 4 bases and the J gene end by 10 bases; junction bases not matched to a gene: 16. The CDR3 length is 17 residues. CDR3 DNA: TGTGCCAGCTCACGATCGGGACTAGCGAACATGGGGATCGAGCAGTTCTTC. It yields the protein CASSRSGLANMGIEQFF.

In regard to this clone: A junction boundary mismatches the germline segment, possibly from a read error. The chain has TRBV19 and TRBJ1-4; weak D call: TRBD1 (5 bases). Germline lookup yields CDR1 LNHDA and CDR2 SQIVND (reference sequence). The CDR3 is 16 residues long. Written as DNA, the CDR3 is TGTGCCAGTAGGGGACTCCTCGGGGCAACCAATGAAAAACTGTTTTTT. Its protein is CASRGLLGATNEKLFF.

This clone occurred once. The V call is TRBV7-9, the J call TRBJ1-1; D call uncertain. Germline V gene sequence: CDR1 SEHNR, CDR2 FQNEAQ (reference sequence). This CDR3 has 14 amino acids. V was cut by 2 bases and J by 4 bases, with 11 bases left in between. The CDR3 spells CASSLSSRSTEAFF. The CDR3 coding sequence is TGTGCCAGCAGCTTAAGTTCCCGGTCCACTGAAGCTTTCTTT.

This chain joins TRBV30 and TRBJ1-5, with D hard to call. The CDR3 length is 13 residues. The V gene lost 0 bases and the J gene lost 3 bases, with 6 bases spanning the gap. Germline values: CDR1 GTSNPN, CDR2 SVGIG (reference sequence). CDR3 nucleotides: TGTGCCTGGAGTGTCTCGCCCAATCAGCCCCAGCATTTT. Amino acids: CAWSVSPNQPQHF.

This clone occurred a few times. This chain joins TRBV2 and TRBJ1-4; D is undetermined. The CDR3 length is 14 residues. Trimming took off 7 bases at V and 7 bases at J, with 16 bases between the two ends. In germline, CDR1 is SNHLY, CDR2 FYNNEI. CDR3 DNA sequence: TGTGCCAGCATGAAGGACCATTCCCCTGAAAAACTGTTTTTT. Encoded protein: CASMKDHSPEKLFF.

The chain joins TRBV5-1 to TRBJ2-3; no definite D call. Germline CDR1 SGHRS, CDR2 YFSETQ. Trimming took 0 bases from V and 0 from J, leaving 14 bases between them. The CDR3 length is 17 residues. CDR3 DNA: TGCGCCAGCAGCTTGGGTTCAGGCGGAACTAGCACAGATACGCAGTATTTT. Translation gives CASSLGSGGTSTDTQYF.

The V gene is TRBV7-2, the J gene TRBJ2-1; 8 bases are a match to TRBD2. Losses at the gene ends were 8 bases for V and 10 bases for J; bases not matched to a gene: 10. The CDR3 is 13 amino acids. Germline values: CDR1 SGHTA, CDR2 FQGNSA. The CDR3 loop reads CASQGGRGAEQFF. CDR3 sequence (DNA): TGTGCCAGCCAAGGCGGGCGGGGGGCCGAGCAGTTCTTC.

The gene calls are TRBV5-1 and TRBJ2-3, with 9 bases identical to TRBD2. The CDR3 is 17 residues long. V dropped 4 bases and J dropped 7; count of bases not matched to a gene: 16. Per the germline V gene, CDR1 is SGHRS and CDR2 is YFSETQ. CDR3 nucleotides: TGCGCCAGCAGCCCCCAGGTGGCTAGCGGGGTGGGGAATACGCAGTATTTT. This codes for CASSPQVASGVGNTQYF.

Only a few counts were recorded for this clone. The V call is TRBV6-5, the J call TRBJ1-6; the D gene is possibly TRBD1 (5 bases). The ends were cut back, 2 bases at V and 8 bases at J, with 13 bases in the middle. CDR1 and CDR2 (germline): MNHEY, SVGAGI. The CDR3 sequence is 15 residues long. The CDR3 region is CASSYRVRVDSPLHF. In DNA, the CDR3 is TGTGCCAGCAGTTACCGCGTCAGGGTAGATTCACCCCTCCACTTT.

V is TRBV2 and J is TRBJ2-5; 12 bases map to TRBD2. The V gene end was trimmed by 6 bases and the J gene end by 1 base; junction bases not matched to a gene: 9. The CDR3 loop spans 17 amino acids. Per the germline V gene, CDR1 is SNHLY and CDR2 is FYNNEI. The CDR3 here is CASRTFRLAGAQETQYF. CDR3 bases: TGTGCCAGCAGGACCTTTCGACTAGCGGGAGCCCAAGAGACCCAGTACTTC.

The genes are TRBV9 and TRBJ2-2; unclear D gene. This CDR3 region has 14 residues. V was cut by 0 bases and J by 6 bases, with 9 bases left in between. CDR1 SGDLS and CDR2 YYNGEE come from the germline V gene. CDR3 coding DNA: TGTGCCAGCAGCGTAGACACCATAGCCGGGGAGCTGTTTTTT. Its protein product is CASSVDTIAGELFF.